Listed below are T cell receptor beta chains from one sample, sequenced in a study of low-dose radiotherapy and immunotherapy resistance in tumors. TCRdb re-called the reads with MiXCR, one entry per CDR3 protein. The sample contains tens of thousands of distinct CDR3 sequences, 9.4% of which appear only once. Sequencing used PBMCs, obtained before treatment. All receptors derive from a male donor with prostate cancer. The CDR3 runs from the conserved cysteine through the conserved F or W. Fields, in order: V gene, D gene, J gene, clone size, CDR3 protein, CDR3 DNA. The D gene is left open where the match is weak. Clone size appears in some rows only: once, few, many, or a class for an expanded clone.

>TRBV5-1|.|TRBJ1-1|many
CATTPGGLNTEAFF
TGCGCCACCACACCGGGGGGCCTGAACACTGAAGCTTTCTTT
>TRBV6-5|TRBD1|TRBJ1-5|many
CASSTGTGGAPQHF
TGTGCCAGCAGTACAGGGACAGGGGGCGCGCCCCAGCATTTT
>TRBV10-3|.|TRBJ2-3|many
CAISESHGRADTQYF
TGTGCCATCAGTGAGTCCCACGGGCGCGCAGATACGCAGTATTTT
>TRBV28|TRBD1|TRBJ1-1|many
CASRPGQENTEAFF
TGTGCCAGCAGGCCGGGACAGGAGAACACTGAAGCTTTCTTT
>TRBV9|TRBD2|TRBJ2-3|many
CASSVAGGLGTDTQYF
TGTGCCAGCAGCGTAGCTGGAGGACTAGGCACAGATACGCAGTATTTT
>TRBV7-2|TRBD2|TRBJ2-2|many
CASSSPWGGSSTGELFF
TGTGCCAGCAGCTCGCCGTGGGGCGGGAGTTCGACCGGGGAGCTGTTTTTT
>TRBV20-1|.|TRBJ2-5|many
CSAYRSEETQYF
TGCAGTGCTTACAGGAGCGAAGAGACCCAGTACTTC
>TRBV3-1|.|TRBJ2-7|many
CASSPLSTYEQYF
TGTGCCAGCAGCCCATTGTCCACCTACGAGCAGTACTTC
>TRBV24-1|.|TRBJ1-5|many
CATSLSGNNQPQHF
TGTGCCACCAGTCTTTCTGGTAACAATCAGCCCCAGCATTTT
>TRBV27|.|TRBJ1-2|.
CASSFSGAHYGYTF
TGTGCCAGCAGTTTTTCAGGGGCTCACTATGGCTACACCTTC
>TRBV20-1|.|TRBJ2-2|many
CSALPLYNTGELFF
TGCAGTGCTCTTCCCCTCTACAACACCGGGGAGCTGTTTTTT
>TRBV20-1|TRBD1|TRBJ1-1|many
CSAPGQASGMNTEAFF
TGCAGTGCTCCCGGACAGGCGAGCGGAATGAACACTGAAGCTTTCTTT
>TRBV15|TRBD2|TRBJ2-3|many
CATSRDLGAGVSDTQYF
TGTGCCACCAGCAGAGATCTGGGAGCGGGAGTTTCAGATACGCAGTATTTT
>TRBV18|.|TRBJ1-2|many
CASSPRGAGYTF
TGTGCCAGCTCACCGAGGGGAGCCGGCTACACCTTC
>TRBV6-1|.|TRBJ2-7|many
CASRPTGYEQYF
TGTGCCAGCAGGCCTACAGGCTACGAGCAGTACTTC
>TRBV5-5|.|TRBJ2-7|.
CASSLDWGSRSEQYF
TGTGCCAGCAGCTTGGATTGGGGCTCGCGGAGCGAGCAGTACTTC
>TRBV6-1|.|TRBJ1-5|.
CASSYSRALGQPQHF
TGTGCCAGCAGTTACTCCCGGGCCCTCGGTCAGCCCCAGCATTTT
>TRBV7-2|TRBD1|TRBJ2-7|.
CASSYAGTAYEQYF
TGTGCCAGCAGCTACGCCGGGACAGCGTACGAGCAGTACTTC
>TRBV7-2|TRBD1|TRBJ2-7|few
CASSPRRRGQTFSYEQYF
TGTGCCAGCAGCCCTCGCCGCAGGGGGCAAACATTCTCCTACGAGCAGTACTTC
>TRBV12-3/TRBV12-4|.|TRBJ2-1|.
CASGGTVGSYNEQFF
TGTGCCAGCGGTGGGACTGTGGGCTCCTACAATGAGCAGTTCTTC
>TRBV10-3|TRBD1|TRBJ2-5|many
CAISGTGKETQYF
TGTGCCATCAGTGGGACAGGGAAAGAGACCCAGTACTTC
>TRBV18|TRBD2|TRBJ2-4|many
CASSPPMGGSGKNIQYF
TGTGCCAGCTCACCACCGATGGGGGGGTCAGGCAAAAACATTCAGTACTTC
>TRBV12-3/TRBV12-4|TRBD2|TRBJ2-5|many
CASRSGRAVGETQYF
TGTGCCAGCAGAAGCGGGAGGGCCGTAGGGGAGACCCAGTACTTC
>TRBV23-1|.|TRBJ2-2|many
CASSQSSGGAGTGELFF
TGCGCCAGCAGTCAATCGTCGGGGGGCGCGGGCACCGGGGAGCTGTTTTTT
>TRBV6-1|TRBD2|TRBJ2-5|many
CASSDSAGLAGGRQETQYF
TGTGCCAGCAGTGATTCTGCCGGACTAGCGGGAGGGCGACAAGAGACCCAGTACTTC
>TRBV27|TRBD1|TRBJ2-3|many
CASSLAGGIDTQYF
TGTGCCAGCAGTTTAGCAGGGGGCATAGATACGCAGTATTTT
>TRBV19|TRBD1|TRBJ2-1|few
CASGSWTGSVDEQFF
TGTGCCAGTGGATCCTGGACAGGGTCTGTCGATGAGCAGTTCTTC
>TRBV2|TRBD1|TRBJ2-3|many
CASNGQGPDTQYF
TGTGCCAGCAACGGACAGGGACCAGATACGCAGTATTTT
>TRBV29-1|TRBD1|TRBJ2-5|many
CSVEGDSQETQYF
TGCAGCGTTGAAGGGGACAGCCAAGAGACCCAGTACTTC
>TRBV13|TRBD2|TRBJ2-1|many
CASSLALLAGGPHGDNEQFF
TGTGCCAGCAGCTTAGCCCTTCTAGCGGGAGGGCCTCACGGGGACAATGAGCAGTTCTTC
>TRBV6-2/TRBV6-3|TRBD2|TRBJ2-1|many
CASRPSGRNEQFF
TGTGCCAGCAGACCCAGCGGGAGGAATGAGCAGTTCTTC
>TRBV5-5|.|TRBJ2-2|many
CASSTGRGAGGTGELFF
TGTGCCAGCAGCACCGGGAGGGGGGCAGGGGGCACCGGGGAGCTGTTTTTT
>TRBV29-1|TRBD2|TRBJ2-4|few
CSVEGGRAGNIQYF
TGCAGCGTTGAAGGTGGGAGGGCCGGGAACATTCAGTACTTC
>TRBV4-2|TRBD1|TRBJ2-7|many
CASSQVRQGDDEQYF
TGTGCCAGCAGCCAAGTACGGCAGGGGGACGACGAGCAGTACTTC
>TRBV12-3/TRBV12-4|TRBD1|TRBJ2-7|many
CASSLGQGFYEQYF
TGTGCCAGCAGTTTAGGACAGGGCTTCTACGAGCAGTACTTC
>TRBV7-8|TRBD1|TRBJ1-2|many
CASSLGQGNYGYTF
TGTGCCAGCAGCCTAGGACAGGGGAACTATGGCTACACCTTC
>TRBV9|TRBD1|TRBJ2-2|few
CASSIQGQGTGELFF
TGTGCCAGCAGCATCCAGGGACAGGGCACCGGGGAGCTGTTTTTT